This TCR beta chain was profiled in a study of identifying expanded T cells in peripheral blood (dated by TCRdb to between 2017 and 2020). Regarding the complete study: Four technical replicates, made by sequencing separate aliquots from the same pool of genomic DNA, were compared pairwise. Paper-wide results and their limitations: The binomial model flagged around 1.2 differentially abundant clones between technical replicates, compared with 15 to 17 over about 2 weeks and 19 to 20 over roughly 4 weeks. Across all healthy-donor time intervals, the beta-binomial model significantly cut both the number of clones called differentially abundant and the false-positive rate. The authors expected biological variance in healthy repertoires might increase further over much longer intervals such as months to years. In all healthy donors, the variance in clone template counts between samples taken roughly 14 days apart rose significantly as total template count increased.

About this clone: The specificity of this receptor is unknown. Base qualities are not recorded, but no much larger clone differs from it by a single base.

The CDR3 covers 15 residues, taking in both the cysteine and the phenylalanine. The entry retains the CDR3 DNA only, 45 bases that are in frame from base 1. The junction carries 9 bases between V and J, which are trimmed by 0 bases and 0 bases respectively. CDR1 and CDR2 (SGDLS, YYNGEE) derive from the germline V gene. TCRbeta CDR3 regions were profiled with the immunoSEQ Assay using bias-controlled multiplex PCR amplification of genomic DNA. Under the source paper's analysis protocol: The absolute abundance of each unique TCRbeta CDR3 region was quantified after sequences were collapsed and filtered. Differential abundance was tested with a binomial (Fisher-equivalent) model and with a beta-binomial model adding time-dependent variance fitted from healthy donors. Clones with fewer than 5 combined templates were removed, and a clone was called differentially abundant if the clone's Benjamini-Hochberg FDR was below 0.01. Beta-binomial variance was modeled as a function of total template count across the two samples using the form v = (b*log(k)+a)^2. Drawn from immuneACCESS, this table holds only the in-frame rearrangements with V and J called that TCRdb kept. Clones are partly lost; checked studies trace under half to an unresolved V gene and leave the rest unexplained. The DNA gave D and trimming, while V, J and clone size come from that table. For this sample there are tens of thousands of clones; more than 70% appear just once. In total, the top ten clones hold over 3% of the sample.

During the collection period, no infections or other immune events were recorded for the healthy donors. To calibrate time-dependent variance in a beta-binomial model of T-cell clone differential abundance, blood repertoires from healthy donors were used as a training cohort. The training cohort was composed of 10 or so healthy donors, 3 female and 7 male. On average the donors were approximately 42 years old, and their ages spanned roughly 25 to 70 years. Whole blood was collected from each healthy donor at three time points spaced approximately 13 days apart and obtained from a commercial supplier. For immunosequencing, genomic DNA was extracted from whole blood that had not been sorted.

Sample: blood. This TCR derives from a person aged 18 to 70 in good health. The rearrangement joined TRBV9 to TRBJ1-1; a confident D gene designation cannot be given. The encoded CDR3 is CASSVANRMNTEAFF. The sequenced DNA: TGTGCCAGCAGCGTAGCCAATAGGATGAACACTGAAGCTTTCTTT.